This T cell receptor (beta chain) is from a study of T cells in Graves' hyperthyroidism and ophthalmopathy. Study-wide context: Pretreatment peripheral blood was obtained at initial diagnosis.

There are 12 residues in the CDR3. Trimming took off 6 bases at V and 10 bases at J, with 13 bases between the two ends. Per the germline V gene, CDR1 is MDHEN and CDR2 is SYDVKM. What was amplified from RNA transcripts were TCR beta CDR3 regions. An initial round of RT-PCR targeting the TCR CDR3 relied on the HTBI primer set. Each CDR3 protein is one row after TCRdb ran MiXCR on the multiplex PCR reads. This sample yields hundreds of thousands of distinct CDR3 sequences, of which more than 12% are seen a single time; around 13% belongs to the top ten. The V call is TRBV28, the J call TRBJ2-1; possibly TRBD1 for D (7 bases). The sequence was obtained from a woman in her fifties or sixties with Graves' ophthalmopathy. Sequencing input: blood. CDR3: CASREGAREQFF. In DNA, the CDR3 is TGTGCCAGCAGGGAGGGGGCCCGGGAGCAGTTCTTC.